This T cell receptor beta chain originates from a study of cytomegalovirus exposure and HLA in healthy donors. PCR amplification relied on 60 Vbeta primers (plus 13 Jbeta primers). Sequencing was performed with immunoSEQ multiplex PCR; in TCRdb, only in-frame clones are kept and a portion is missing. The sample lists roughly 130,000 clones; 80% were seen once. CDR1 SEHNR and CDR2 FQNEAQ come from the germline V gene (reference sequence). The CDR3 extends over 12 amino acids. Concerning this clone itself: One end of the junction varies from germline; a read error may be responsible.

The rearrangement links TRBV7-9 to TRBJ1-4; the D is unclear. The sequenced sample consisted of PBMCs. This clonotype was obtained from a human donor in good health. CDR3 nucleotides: TGTTCCAGTACCGGAGGTCGGGAAAAACTGTTTTTT. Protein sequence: CSSTGGREKLFF.